This T cell receptor (beta chain) was identified during a study of CD8 T cells in Susac syndrome. When the RNA was reverse transcribed, random hexamers were used with an input of roughly 0.5 to 1 ug. TCRdb re-called the immunoSEQ multiplex PCR reads through MiXCR, storing one row per CDR3 protein. Found here are 200,000 or so distinct CDR3 sequences, almost 96% of them singletons; the top ten hold roughly 0.098%. Negative isolation was used for CD8+ and CD4+ T cells and FACS enrichment for TEMRA cells. Sequences were obtained from CD4+ T cells from PBMCs. This TCR was sampled from a human donor with Susac syndrome.

The CDR3 loop reads CASSFGGIFSYEQYF. For the CDR3, the DNA is TGTGCCAGCAGCTTCGGGGGAATATTCTCCTACGAGCAGTACTTC. This chain links TRBV5-6 with TRBJ2-7, with D perhaps TRBD2 (6 bases). V dropped 2 bases and J dropped 0 bases, with 12 bases sitting between them. CDR1 is SGHDT and CDR2 is YYEEEE in the germline V gene. This CDR3 region has 15 residues.